The 18 T cell receptor beta chains listed next were all sequenced from one sample in a study of post-analysis software for immune sequencing data. The study, taken as a whole, reports: Comparison of patients with controls showed about 5 TRBV segments more frequent in patients, TRBV5-6, TRBV5-1 and TRBV20-1 among them.

The TCR beta cDNA libraries contained unique molecular identifiers. TCRdb reprocessed the PCR reads with MiXCR, giving one entry per CDR3 protein. The sample lists hundreds of thousands of distinct CDR3 sequences, roughly three fifths seen once, with roughly 10% in the top ten. Their specific antigens are unknown. Sequenced: blood. The receptors were gathered from a girl aged 2-15 years with multiple sclerosis.

The rearrangement uses TRBV11-2 and TRBJ2-4, with 12 nucleotides matching TRBD1. The CDR3 spans 14 residues. The V gene's germline CDR1 is SGHAT and CDR2 FQNNGV. V lost 7 bases to trimming and J lost 9 bases; unmatched junction nucleotides: 7. In nucleotides, the CDR3 is TGTGCCAGCAAGGGACAGGGGGCGTCCGGCATTCAGTACTTC. Its protein is CASKGQGASGIQYF.

The rearrangement uses TRBV4-3 and TRBJ1-2; 8 nucleotides match TRBD1. V lost 4 bases and J lost 1; bases outside the gene matches: 5. The CDR3 is 15 residues long. From germline, CDR1 is LGHNA and CDR2 YSLEER. DNA of the CDR3: TGCGCCAGCAGCCCAGGACAGGGCGTTAACTATGGCTACACCTTC. It yields the protein CASSPGQGVNYGYTF.

The chain's CDR3 is CASSQGSGGRVSTDTQYF. The CDR3 coding sequence is TGTGCCAGCAGCCAAGGTAGCGGCGGGAGGGTAAGCACAGATACGCAGTATTTT. The genes are TRBV3-1 and TRBJ2-3, with TRBD2 matching over 9 bases. CDR1 and CDR2 from the germline V gene are LGHDT and YNNKEL (reference sequence). After removal of 1 base from V and 0 bases from J, the junction contained 8 bases not matched to a gene. The CDR3 extends over 18 amino acids.

This chain uses TRBV12-3 or TRBV12-4 with TRBJ1-5, with 8 bases fitting TRBD1. After removal of 4 bases from V and 0 bases from J, the junction contained 8 bases not matched to a gene. The CDR3 spans 17 residues. CDR3 in DNA: TGTGCCAGCAGTTCCGGGACAGGAGGACATAGCAATCAGCCCCAGCATTTT. Translation: CASSSGTGGHSNQPQHF.

This chain links TRBV20-1 with TRBJ2-3; D is unclear. In germline, CDR1 is DFQATT, CDR2 SNEGSKA (reference sequence). This CDR3 is 12 amino acids long. Deletions cut 5 bases from V and 3 bases from J, with 9 bases between. CDR3 DNA sequence: TGCAGTGCTCAGGCGGCTACAGATACGCAGTATTTT. Amino acids: CSAQAATDTQYF.

This rearrangement joins TRBV20-1 to TRBJ2-1, with a tentative D call TRBD1 (6 bases). The length of the CDR3 is 14 residues. The V end was cut by 7 bases, the J end by 6 bases, with 19 bases between. The germline gives CDR1 DFQATT, CDR2 SNEGSKA (reference sequence). CDR3 sequence (DNA): TGCAGTGAGGCGCTCCGGGACAAGAGCAATGAGCAGTTCTTC. It codes for CSEALRDKSNEQFF.

This chain connects TRBV29-1 to TRBJ2-1; 14 bases map to TRBD2. The trim removed 6 bases at V and 5 bases at J, leaving 9 bases unmatched. The CDR3 runs to 16 residues. Germline values: CDR1 SQVTM, CDR2 ANQGSEA. For the CDR3, the DNA is TGCAGCGTCCGAGGGACTAGCGGGAGTATCAACAATGAGCAGTTCTTC. Its translation: CSVRGTSGSINNEQFF.

The chain has TRBV12-3 or TRBV12-4 and TRBJ1-5, with 8 bases fitting TRBD1. There are 14 residues in the CDR3. The V segment lost 8 bases and the J segment 5 bases; nucleotides outside the gene matches: 8. DNA of the CDR3: TGTGCCAGCCGCCCTTCAGGGGGCTATCAGCCCCAGCATTTT. Protein sequence: CASRPSGGYQPQHF.

The CDR3 sequence is CASSYKAGTNIQYF. Here the CDR3 DNA reads TGTGCCAGCAGTTACAAGGCGGGGACAAACATTCAGTACTTC. This chain joins TRBV6-5 and TRBJ2-4; the D gene is possibly TRBD2 (6 bases). The CDR3 is made up of 14 amino acids. Germline V CDR1 and CDR2: MNHEY, SVGAGI. Trimming removed 2 bases at V and 6 bases at J, with 11 bases between.

This chain connects TRBV10-1 to TRBJ2-7; possibly TRBD2 for D (5 bases). With 3 bases removed from V and 6 bases from J, the gap between germline ends came to 15 bases. Germline V gene lookup returns CDR1 WNHNN and CDR2 SYGVQD (reference sequence). CDR3 length: 14 residues. The CDR3 loop reads CASSELVGAGEQYF. CDR3 sequence (DNA): TGCGCCAGCAGTGAATTAGTGGGAGCTGGCGAGCAGTACTTC.

This clonotype was seen a few times. V is TRBV7-2 and J is TRBJ2-5, with 10 positions matching TRBD1. CDR1 and CDR2 from the germline V gene are SGHTA and FQGNSA. The CDR3 contains 14 residues. J was trimmed by 4 bases and V by 3 bases; bases with no gene match: 2. The DNA of the CDR3 is TGTGCCAGCAGCTTCGACAGGGGGCCAGAGACCCAGTACTTC. This codes for CASSFDRGPETQYF.

V usage is TRBV7-2 and J usage is TRBJ2-5; 9 bases align to TRBD2. CDR3 length: 15 residues. V gave up 5 bases and J gave up 1 base; unmatched junction bases: 5. In germline, CDR1 is SGHTA, CDR2 FQGNSA. CDR3 sequence: CASSPSGALQETQYF. Written as DNA, the CDR3 is TGTGCCAGCAGCCCTAGCGGGGCCCTCCAAGAGACCCAGTACTTC.

Here the CDR3 DNA reads TGTGCCAGCAGCCAAGATCAACTAGCGGGGAACAATGAGCAGTTCTTC. Amino acid sequence: CASSQDQLAGNNEQFF. The gene calls are TRBV4-2 and TRBJ2-1; 10 bases are a match to TRBD2. The CDR3 extends over 16 amino acids. From germline, CDR1 is LGHNA and CDR2 YNFKEQ. V was clipped by 0 bases and J by 5 bases; unmatched bases: 4.

The genes are TRBV29-1 and TRBJ1-2, with TRBD1 identical over 7 bases. Germline assignment: CDR1 SQVTM and CDR2 ANQGSEA. V shed 6 bases and J 4 bases; nucleotides not matched to a gene: 11. The CDR3 extends over 14 amino acids. The CDR3 here is CSVDKGARSYGYTF. The CDR3 nucleotides are TGCAGCGTCGATAAGGGGGCGCGAAGCTATGGCTACACCTTC.

This clonotype turned up a few times. This rearrangement joins TRBV29-1 to TRBJ1-2; D is unclear. The V gene lost 1 base and the J gene lost 2 bases, with 8 bases spanning the gap. The CDR3 runs 13 residues. Per the germline V gene, CDR1 is SQVTM and CDR2 is ANQGSEA. For the CDR3, the DNA is TGCAGCGTTGAAGTAGGACCCAACTATGGCTACACCTTC. Translating it yields CSVEVGPNYGYTF.

The V and J genes are TRBV29-1 and TRBJ2-1, with 7 nucleotides matching TRBD2. This CDR3 has 16 residues. In germline, CDR1 is SQVTM, CDR2 ANQGSEA. V lost 1 base, J lost 7 bases, and 13 bases stayed unmatched. In DNA form, the CDR3 reads TGCAGCGTTGAAGGGGTGACTAGCCAGAATCGAAATGAGCAGTTCTTC. Its translation is CSVEGVTSQNRNEQFF.

The chain uses TRBV5-1 and TRBJ2-5, with TRBD2 matching over 8 bases. The CDR3 is 15 residues long. V lost 0 bases, J lost 11 bases, and 12 bases stayed unmatched. Germline CDR1 SGHRS, CDR2 YFSETQ. CDR3 amino acids: CASSLVGTSGNEQYF. The CDR3, as DNA: TGCGCCAGCAGCTTGGTAGGGACTAGTGGTAATGAGCAGTACTTC.

The chain recombines TRBV20-1 with TRBJ2-5, with a possible D match to TRBD1 (5 bases). Germline V gives CDR1 DFQATT, CDR2 SNEGSKA (reference sequence). The ends were cut back, 0 bases at V and 2 bases at J, with 19 bases in the middle. There are 17 residues in the CDR3. Here the CDR3 DNA reads TGCAGTGCTAGAGATCCATGGTCCAGGGAACTTCAAGAGACCCAGTACTTC. This gives the protein CSARDPWSRELQETQYF.